The clone carrying this T cell receptor (beta chain) was picked up a small number of times. Antigen: not known. The data were taken from a study of beta chain features in type 1 diabetes. The CDR3 totals 14 residues. Germline loops: CDR1 MNHEY, CDR2 SMNVEV (reference sequence). Germline trimming cut 5 bases from V and 4 bases from J; bases unmatched to any gene: 8. CD4+ naive, central memory, regulatory and stem cell-like memory cells were sorted via CD45RO/CCR7/CD25/CD127/CD95/CD27. Sort purity for all populations was recorded as exceeding 98%. General observations from the study: All four CD4+ subsets from Type 1 diabetes patients carried moderately but significantly shorter TCRB CDR3s. Naive, central memory and Treg TCRB repertoires seemed to resemble each other more closely in patients than they did in healthy donors.

The isolated RNA, all of it, was reverse transcribed, so expressed TCRB transcripts were what got sequenced. Sequencing was performed with immunoSEQ multiplex PCR; in TCRdb, only in-frame clones are kept and a portion is missing. The table includes about 230,000 clones, around 15% detected once. This chain links TRBV27 with TRBJ2-7; 7 nucleotides match TRBD2. The sequencing sample was made of naive CD4+ T cells from blood. This sequence was found in a man aged 25-45 years with type 1 diabetes. The CDR3 reads CASSPSGPIYEQYF. CDR3 DNA sequence: TGTGCCAGCAGTCCTAGCGGCCCTATTTACGAGCAGTACTTC.